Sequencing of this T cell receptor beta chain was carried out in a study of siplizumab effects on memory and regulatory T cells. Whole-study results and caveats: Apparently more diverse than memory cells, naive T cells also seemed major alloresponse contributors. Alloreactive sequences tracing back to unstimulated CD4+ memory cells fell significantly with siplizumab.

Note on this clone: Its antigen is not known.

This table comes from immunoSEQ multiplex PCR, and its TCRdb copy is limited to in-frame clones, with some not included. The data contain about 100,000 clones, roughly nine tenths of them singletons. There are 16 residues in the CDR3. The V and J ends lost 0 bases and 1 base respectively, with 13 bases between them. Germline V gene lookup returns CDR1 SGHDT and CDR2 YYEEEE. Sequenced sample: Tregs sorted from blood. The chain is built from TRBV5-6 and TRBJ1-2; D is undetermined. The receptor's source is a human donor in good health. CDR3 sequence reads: CASSLVAAGVNYGYTF. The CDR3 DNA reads TGTGCCAGCAGCTTGGTCGCGGCAGGCGTTAACTATGGCTACACCTTC.